This TCR beta chain was sequenced during a study of cytomegalovirus exposure and HLA in healthy donors. Trimming shortened V by 1 base and J by 4 bases, and 13 bases separated the two germline ends. The germline CDR1 and CDR2 sequences are SGHVS and FNYEAQ. The CDR3 loop spans 15 amino acids. With 60 Vbeta and 13 Jbeta primers, the PCR was carried out. Repertoires were generated with immunoSEQ multiplex PCR, while TCRdb's copy carries only in-frame clones and drops some. This sample has more than 150,000 clones, with 87% found just once. This TCR was sampled from a girl less than two years old in good health and CMV-seronegative. The chain has TRBV7-6 and TRBJ1-2; D is uncertain. The sample comprised PBMCs. The CDR3 nucleotides are TGTGCCAGCAGCTTAGGACGGGATCCTGTCTATGGCTACACCTTC. This translates into CASSLGRDPVYGYTF. Complete variable domain (other parts from reference TRBV7-6 and TRBJ1-2): GAGVSQSPRYKVTKRGQDVALRCDPISGHVSLYWYRQALGQGPEFLTYFNYEAQQDKSGLPNDRFSAERPEGSISTLTIQRTEQRDSAMYRCASSLGRDPVYGYTFGSGTRLTVV.